This entry lists 25 T cell receptor beta chains sequenced from one sample in a study of blood T cell repertoires in COVID-19. The method was immunoSEQ multiplex PCR; TCRdb's version includes in-frame clones alone and lacks a portion of them. Altogether about 120,000 clones are present, over 75% being singletons, with the ten largest covering 3.5% to 5.5%. The sample taken for sequencing was peripheral blood. These TCRs come from an older woman with acute or convalescent COVID-19.

This clone appeared once. The chain uses TRBV7-9 and TRBJ2-5; 8 bases align to TRBD1. Per the germline V gene, CDR1 is SEHNR and CDR2 is FQNEAQ (reference sequence). The CDR3 is 15 residues long. Losses at the gene ends were 0 bases for V and 4 bases for J; bases not matched to a gene: 4. The CDR3 nucleotides read TGTGCCAGCAGCTTAGCTTTACAGGGGGGAGAGACCCAGTACTTC. Protein sequence: CASSLALQGGETQYF.

The chain recombines TRBV4-3 with TRBJ1-1, with D perhaps matching TRBD1 (6 bases). The V and J ends lost 1 base and 5 bases respectively, with 14 bases between them. From germline, CDR1 is LGHNA and CDR2 YSLEER. This CDR3 comprises 15 residues. The CDR3 loop is CASSQVPTGGTEAFF. The CDR3 DNA sequence: TGCGCCAGCAGCCAAGTTCCGACAGGCGGGACTGAAGCTTTCTTT.

The CDR3 DNA is TGTGCCAGTAGTTCGACAGCAATGGGGAATCAGCCCCAGCATTTT. It is translated as CASSSTAMGNQPQHF. J is TRBJ1-5 and V is TRBV19; TRBD1 might be the D (5 bases). The V end was cut by 5 bases, the J end by 4 bases, with 15 bases between. The germline V gene encodes CDR1 LNHDA and CDR2 SQIVND (reference sequence). CDR3 size: 15 residues.

The genes are TRBV25-1 and TRBJ2-1, with 7 bases lining up with TRBD2. CDR3 length: 13 residues. The germline V gene has CDR1 MGHDK and CDR2 SYGVNS. With 6 bases clipped from V and 2 bases from J, the junction kept 1 base outside the gene matches. CDR3 sequence (DNA): TGTGCCAGCAGGGCGGGAGCCTACAATGAGCAGTTCTTC. Protein sequence: CASRAGAYNEQFF.

This clone occurred once. The rearrangement joins TRBV25-1 to TRBJ1-1, with TRBD1 as a possible D gene (5 bases). The V gene lost 7 bases and the J gene lost 5 bases, with 20 bases spanning the gap. Per the germline V gene, CDR1 is MGHDK and CDR2 is SYGVNS. The CDR3 sequence is 15 residues long. The CDR3 loop is CASTKGGALGTEAFF. CDR3 sequence (DNA): TGTGCCAGCACTAAAGGAGGGGCGTTAGGGACTGAAGCTTTCTTT.

This chain uses TRBV12-3 or TRBV12-4 with TRBJ1-2; D remains unclear. This CDR3 region has 11 residues. Trimming shortened V by 2 bases and J by 4 bases, and 2 bases separated the two germline ends. CDR3 coding DNA: TGTGCCAGCAGTTTACGCTATGGCTACACCTTC. Translated, it gives CASSLRYGYTF.

The rearrangement uses TRBV5-6 and TRBJ2-3; tentative D call: TRBD1 (6 bases). V lost 2 bases, J lost 2 bases, and 9 bases lay in between. CDR1 is SGHDT, CDR2 YYEEEE, per germline. The CDR3 is made up of 14 amino acids. The DNA of the CDR3 is TGTGCCAGCAGCTTCTACAGGGACACAGATACGCAGTATTTT. Residues: CASSFYRDTDTQYF.

The chain combines TRBV5-1 with TRBJ1-1; TRBD1 might be the D (6 bases). Germline values: CDR1 SGHRS, CDR2 YFSETQ. With 0 bases removed from V and 5 bases from J, the gap between germline ends came to 14 bases. The CDR3 extends over 15 amino acids. CDR3 DNA sequence: TGCGCCAGCAGCTTGGCGGCCCAGGGGCCGACTGAAGCTTTCTTT. Amino acid sequence: CASSLAAQGPTEAFF.

The gene calls are TRBV11-2 and TRBJ2-5; D gene uncertain. Germline V gene sequence: CDR1 SGHAT, CDR2 FQNNGV. Trimming took off 5 bases at V and 5 bases at J, with 21 bases between the two ends. The length of the CDR3 is 16 residues. The CDR3 loop reads CASSANLGAVAETQYF. CDR3 in DNA: TGTGCCAGCAGCGCCAACCTCGGAGCCGTCGCGGAGACCCAGTACTTC.

The J gene is TRBJ1-1, the V gene TRBV11-3; 8 bases are shared with TRBD1. V shed 5 bases, J shed 4 bases, and the junction held 9 bases outside the gene matches. The germline V gene encodes CDR1 SGHNT and CDR2 YENEEA. This CDR3 is 15 amino acids long. CDR3 in DNA: TGTGCCAGCAGCCCACCGACAGGGGTGGTCACTGAAGCTTTCTTT. Its protein is CASSPPTGVVTEAFF.

The chain has TRBV5-4 and TRBJ2-5; TRBD2 aligns across 7 bases. The V gene end was trimmed by 4 bases and the J gene end by 3 bases; junction bases not matched to a gene: 6. The CDR3 covers 14 residues. CDR1 and CDR2 (germline): SGHNT, YYREEE (reference sequence). CDR3 DNA: TGTGCCAGCAGCCCAGGGACTACAGAAGAGACCCAGTACTTC. This codes for CASSPGTTEETQYF. Looking up the rest from reference TRBV5-4 and TRBJ2-5 gives the full variable domain: ETGVTQSPTHLIKTRGQQVTLRCSSQSGHNTVSWYQQALGQGPQFIFQYYREEENGRGNFPPRFSGLQFPNYSSELNVNALELDDSALYLCASSPGTTEETQYFGPGTRLLVL.

V gene TRBV5-1 combines with J gene TRBJ2-5; D not certain. The CDR3 contains 15 residues. In germline, CDR1 is SGHRS, CDR2 YFSETQ. Between the trimmed V and J ends, which lost 0 bases and 0 bases, there was a span of 9 bases. The CDR3 DNA is TGCGCCAGCAGCTTGGGTCAGGATCACCAAGAGACCCAGTACTTC. This translates into CASSLGQDHQETQYF.

This rearrangement joins TRBV2 to TRBJ2-7, with a tentative D call TRBD1 (6 bases). The germline gives CDR1 SNHLY, CDR2 FYNNEI. Trimming took off 6 bases at V and 6 bases at J, with 12 bases between the two ends. There are 12 residues in the CDR3. DNA for the CDR3: TGTGCCAGCAGCTATACAGGGACCGAGCAGTACGTC. It yields the protein CASSYTGTEQYV.

This clone was counted only a few times. The chain carries TRBV6-2 or TRBV6-3 and TRBJ2-7; a possible D gene is TRBD1 (6 bases). Germline CDR1 is MNHEY and CDR2 is SVGEGT. Trimming cost V 6 bases and J 3 bases, with 9 bases left between them. CDR3 length: 12 residues. The CDR3 region has the DNA TGTGCCAGCAGCCACAGGGTCTACGAGCAGTACGTC. It codes for CASSHRVYEQYV.

This chain links TRBV6-6 with TRBJ2-7; the D gene is possibly TRBD2 (6 bases). CDR1 is MNHNY and CDR2 is SVGAGI in the germline V gene (reference sequence). Trimming took 2 bases from V and 2 from J, leaving 10 bases between them. The CDR3 has 14 amino acids. The CDR3 DNA sequence: TGTGCCAGCAGTTACGGGGGGAGCCCCTACGAGCAGTACGTC. It codes for CASSYGGSPYEQYV.

The chain has TRBV3-1 (or the pseudogene TRBV3-2) and TRBJ2-1, with 14 bases identical to TRBD2. In germline, CDR1 is LGHDT, CDR2 YNNKEL (reference sequence). V shed 5 bases, J shed 8 bases, and the junction held 8 bases outside the gene matches. This CDR3 is 16 amino acids long. CDR3 DNA: TGTGCCAGCAGCGGAAGACTAGCGGGGGGGTATGATGAGCAGTTCTTC. Translating it yields CASSGRLAGGYDEQFF.

This clone was detected a few times. The V gene is TRBV5-4, the J gene TRBJ1-1; D remains unclear. The CDR3 is 15 residues long. The germline V gene encodes CDR1 SGHNT and CDR2 YYREEE (reference sequence). Trimming took 0 bases from V and 3 from J, leaving 12 bases between them. The CDR3 sequence: CASSLAGWEDTEAFF. The CDR3 DNA follows: TGTGCCAGCAGCTTGGCCGGGTGGGAGGACACTGAAGCTTTCTTT.

The genes are TRBV18 and TRBJ2-4; a possible D gene is TRBD1 (6 bases). Trimming removed 6 bases at V and 9 bases at J, with 30 bases between. This CDR3 region has 18 residues. Germline V CDR1 and CDR2: KGHSH, LQKENI. The DNA for the CDR3 is TGTGCCAGCTCTCGGGCCCCCACTCAACAGGGAGAGGAAGGCATTCAGTACTTC. It specifies CASSRAPTQQGEEGIQYF.

This chain joins TRBV19 and TRBJ1-2; perhaps TRBD1 as D (5 bases). The V and J ends lost 3 bases and 6 bases respectively, with 11 bases between them. Germline V gene lookup returns CDR1 LNHDA and CDR2 SQIVND (reference sequence). The CDR3 length is 13 residues. The CDR3 DNA is TGTGCCAGTAGTATGGAGGGGTATGATGGCTACACCTTC. As protein: CASSMEGYDGYTF.

This sequence joins TRBV18 and TRBJ2-5; unclear D gene. This CDR3 comprises 14 residues. With 4 bases removed from V and 5 bases from J, the gap between germline ends came to 14 bases. CDR1 is KGHSH, CDR2 LQKENI, per germline. The CDR3 DNA is TGTGCCAGCTCACAAAACTCAGAGGTGGAGACCCAGTACTTC. Its translation is CASSQNSEVETQYF.

This rearrangement joins TRBV19 to TRBJ2-4; TRBD2 might be the D (5 bases). This CDR3 spans 13 amino acids. From germline, CDR1 is LNHDA and CDR2 SQIVND (reference sequence). V was trimmed by 1 base and J by 6 bases, leaving 7 bases between them. CDR3 loop: CASSIVGGNIQYF. The CDR3 DNA reads TGTGCCAGTAGTATAGTCGGAGGAAACATTCAGTACTTC. Full variable domain (rest looked up from reference TRBV19 and TRBJ2-4): DGGITQSPKYLFRKEGQNVTLSCEQNLNHDAMYWYRQDPGQGLRLIYYSQIVNDFQKGDIAEGYSVSREKKESFPLTVTSAQKNPTAFYLCASSIVGGNIQYFGAGTRLSVL.

J is TRBJ2-7 and V is TRBV15, with D uncertain. Per germline, CDR1 LNHNV and CDR2 YYDKDF (reference sequence). This CDR3 is built from 13 residues. V lost 0 bases, J lost 6 bases, and 9 bases lay in between. DNA for the CDR3: TGTGCCACCAGCAGAGATAAGCCCGGCGAGCAGTACGTC. It translates to CATSRDKPGEQYV.

CDR3 DNA: TGTGCCAGCAGCGTAGCTTCAGGGGGCGCTGAAGCTTTCTTT. Protein sequence: CASSVASGGAEAFF. The rearrangement links TRBV9 to TRBJ1-1; 8 bases align to TRBD1. The CDR3 is 14 amino acids. V gave up 0 bases and J gave up 6 bases; unmatched junction bases: 4. The germline CDR1 and CDR2 sequences are SGDLS and YYNGEE.

The chain links TRBV3-1 (or the pseudogene TRBV3-2) to TRBJ1-1; D perhaps matches TRBD1 (6 bases). This CDR3 spans 15 amino acids. Germline values: CDR1 LGHDT, CDR2 YNNKEL (reference sequence). V was cut by 1 base and J by 7 bases, with 16 bases left in between. This CDR3 is CASSQAGTLAFEAFF. CDR3 nucleotides: TGTGCCAGCAGCCAAGCCGGGACACTTGCTTTTGAAGCTTTCTTT.

V and J are TRBV4-3 and TRBJ2-1; 8 nucleotides align to TRBD2. The CDR3 is 16 residues long. The V gene's germline CDR1 is LGHNA and CDR2 YSLEER. The trim removed 0 bases at V and 9 bases at J, leaving 10 bases unmatched. CDR3 sequence reads: CASSQERTGGRGEQFF. CDR3 coding DNA: TGCGCCAGCAGCCAAGAGAGGACGGGGGGGCGAGGTGAGCAGTTCTTC.